Sequencing of this T cell receptor beta chain was carried out in a study of T cell repertoires in cytomegalovirus infection. This clonotype was seen more than once but under ten times. The target antigen is unknown. Per germline, CDR1 DFQATT and CDR2 SNEGSKA (reference sequence). V dropped 3 bases and J dropped 0 bases, with 9 bases sitting between them. The CDR3 totals 14 residues. TCRdb recomputed calls from the reads with MiXCR, one row per CDR3 protein. The repertoire holds fewer than 250,000 distinct CDR3 sequences, with around 12% as singletons. Study-wide results and limits: The cumulative frequency of public TCR beta families identified carriers of CMV plus the relevant HLA. There were HLA-C-restricted CMV-specific TCR beta clonotypes dominating the ex vivo response.

The material sequenced was PBMCs. The clonotype was recovered from a human donor in good health (CMV status not recorded). Some clones in this sample may be carry-over from other donors' samples. The V and J genes are TRBV20-1 and TRBJ1-3; D is possibly TRBD1 (5 bases). The CDR3 DNA reads as TGCAGTGCTAGCGCTGGGGCCTCTGGAAACACCATATATTTT. As protein: CSASAGASGNTIYF.